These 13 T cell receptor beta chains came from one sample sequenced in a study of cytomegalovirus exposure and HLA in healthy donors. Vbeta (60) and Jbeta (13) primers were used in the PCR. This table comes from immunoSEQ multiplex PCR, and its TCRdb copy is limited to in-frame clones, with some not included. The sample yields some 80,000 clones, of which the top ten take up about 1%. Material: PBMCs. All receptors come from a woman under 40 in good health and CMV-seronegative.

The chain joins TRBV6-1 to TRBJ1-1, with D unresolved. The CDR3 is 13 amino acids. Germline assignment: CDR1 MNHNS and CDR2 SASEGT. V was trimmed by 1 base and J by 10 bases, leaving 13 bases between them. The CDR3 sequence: CASSEGAAPGAFF. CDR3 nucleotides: TGTGCCAGCAGTGAAGGTGCCGCCCCCGGAGCTTTCTTT.

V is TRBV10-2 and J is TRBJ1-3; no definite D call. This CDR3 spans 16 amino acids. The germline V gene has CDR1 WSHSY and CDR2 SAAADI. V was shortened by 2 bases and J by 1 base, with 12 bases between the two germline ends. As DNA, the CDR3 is TGCGCCAGCAGTGAGCTCCCGAGGGCATCTGGAAACACCATATATTTT. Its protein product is CASSELPRASGNTIYF.

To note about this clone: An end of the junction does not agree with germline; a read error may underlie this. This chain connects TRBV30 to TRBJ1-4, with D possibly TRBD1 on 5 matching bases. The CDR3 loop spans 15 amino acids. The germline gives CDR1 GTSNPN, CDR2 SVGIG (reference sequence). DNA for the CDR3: TGTGCCGGGAGCCTCAAGGGGCGGACTAATGAAAAACTGTTTTTT. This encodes CAGSLKGRTNEKLFF.

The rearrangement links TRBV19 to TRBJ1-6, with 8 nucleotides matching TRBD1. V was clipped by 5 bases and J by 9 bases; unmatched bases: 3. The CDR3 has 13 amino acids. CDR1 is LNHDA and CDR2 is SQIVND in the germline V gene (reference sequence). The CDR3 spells CASSVGQGSPLHF. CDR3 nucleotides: TGTGCCAGTAGTGTCGGACAGGGTTCACCCCTCCACTTT.

The CDR3 bases are TGTGCCAGCAGGGGACAGGGGTTCGTCTATGGCTACACCTTC. This translates into CASRGQGFVYGYTF. The rearrangement links TRBV6-1 to TRBJ1-2, with 10 positions matching TRBD1. CDR1 and CDR2 from the germline V gene are MNHNS and SASEGT. The V gene end was trimmed by 6 bases and the J gene end by 4 bases; junction bases not matched to a gene: 5. This CDR3 has 14 amino acids.

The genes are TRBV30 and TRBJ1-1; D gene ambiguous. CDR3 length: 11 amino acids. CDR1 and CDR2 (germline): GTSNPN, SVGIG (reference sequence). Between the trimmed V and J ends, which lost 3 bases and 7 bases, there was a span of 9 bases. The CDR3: CAWRTGSEAFF. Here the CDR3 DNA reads TGTGCCTGGAGGACTGGGAGTGAAGCTTTCTTT.

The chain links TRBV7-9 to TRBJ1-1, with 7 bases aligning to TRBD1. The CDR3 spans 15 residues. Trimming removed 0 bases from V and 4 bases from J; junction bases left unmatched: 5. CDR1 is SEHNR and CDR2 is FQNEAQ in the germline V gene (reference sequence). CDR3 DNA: TGTGCCAGCAGCTTAGCAGGGGGCACTGGCACTGAAGCTTTCTTT. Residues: CASSLAGGTGTEAFF. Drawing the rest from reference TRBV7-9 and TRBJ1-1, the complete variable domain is DTGVSQNPRHKITKRGQNVTFRCDPISEHNRLYWYRQTLGQGPEFLTYFQNEAQLEKSRLLSDRFSAERPKGSFSTLEIQRTEQGDSAMYLCASSLAGGTGTEAFFGQGTRLTVV.

DNA for the CDR3: TGCGCCAGCAGCCAAGATCCTAGCGGGGGGGCGACAGATACGCAGTATTTT. Translation gives CASSQDPSGGATDTQYF. The genes are TRBV4-1 and TRBJ2-3; 12 bases match TRBD2. CDR3 size: 17 residues. Germline V gene data show CDR1 as MGHRA and CDR2 as YSYEKL. Germline trimming cut 0 bases from V and 3 bases from J; bases unmatched to any gene: 4.

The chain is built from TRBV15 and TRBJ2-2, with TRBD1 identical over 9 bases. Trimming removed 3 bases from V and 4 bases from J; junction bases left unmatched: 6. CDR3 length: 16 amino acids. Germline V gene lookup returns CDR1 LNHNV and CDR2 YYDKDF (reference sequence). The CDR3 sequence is CATSRAPGQGTGELFF. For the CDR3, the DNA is TGTGCCACCAGCAGGGCACCGGGACAGGGCACCGGGGAGCTGTTTTTT.

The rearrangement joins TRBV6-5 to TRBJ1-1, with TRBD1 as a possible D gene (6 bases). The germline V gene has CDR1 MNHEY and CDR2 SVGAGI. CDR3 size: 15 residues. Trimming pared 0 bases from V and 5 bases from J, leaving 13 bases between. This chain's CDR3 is CASSYSGGAGTEAFF. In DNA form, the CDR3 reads TGTGCCAGCAGTTACTCAGGGGGGGCTGGAACTGAAGCTTTCTTT.

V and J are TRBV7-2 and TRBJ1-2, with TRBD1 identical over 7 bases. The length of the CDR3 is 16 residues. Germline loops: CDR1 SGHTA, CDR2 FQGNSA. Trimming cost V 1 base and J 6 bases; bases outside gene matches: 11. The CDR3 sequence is CASSLVFRRGPDGYTF. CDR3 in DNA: TGTGCCAGCAGCTTAGTTTTTCGTAGGGGGCCGGATGGCTACACCTTC.

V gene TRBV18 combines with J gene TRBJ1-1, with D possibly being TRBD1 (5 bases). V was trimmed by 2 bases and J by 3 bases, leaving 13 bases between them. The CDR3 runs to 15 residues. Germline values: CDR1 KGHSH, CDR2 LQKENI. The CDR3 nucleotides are TGTGCCAGCTCACCAAATAAAGCCAGGGACACTGAAGCTTTCTTT. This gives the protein CASSPNKARDTEAFF.

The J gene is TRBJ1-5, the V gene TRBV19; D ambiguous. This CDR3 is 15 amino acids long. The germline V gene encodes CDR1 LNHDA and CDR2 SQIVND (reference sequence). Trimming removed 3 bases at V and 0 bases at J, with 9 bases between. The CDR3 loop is CASSIFFNSNQPQHF. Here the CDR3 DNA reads TGTGCCAGTAGTATTTTTTTCAATAGCAATCAGCCCCAGCATTTT.